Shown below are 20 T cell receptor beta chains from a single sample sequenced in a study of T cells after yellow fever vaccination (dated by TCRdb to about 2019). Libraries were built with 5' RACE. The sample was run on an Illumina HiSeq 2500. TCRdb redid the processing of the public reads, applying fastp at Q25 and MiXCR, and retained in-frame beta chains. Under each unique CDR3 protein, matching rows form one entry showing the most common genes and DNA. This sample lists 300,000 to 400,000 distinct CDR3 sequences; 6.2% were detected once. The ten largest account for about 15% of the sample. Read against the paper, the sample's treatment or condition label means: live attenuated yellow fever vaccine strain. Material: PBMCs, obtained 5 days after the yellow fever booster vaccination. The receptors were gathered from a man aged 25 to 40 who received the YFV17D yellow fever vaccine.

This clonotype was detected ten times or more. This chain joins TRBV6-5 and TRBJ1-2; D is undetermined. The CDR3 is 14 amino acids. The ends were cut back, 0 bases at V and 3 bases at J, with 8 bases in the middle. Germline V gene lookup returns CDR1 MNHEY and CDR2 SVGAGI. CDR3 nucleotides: TGTGCCAGCAGTTACTCATGGGTGGACTATGGCTACACCTTC. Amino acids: CASSYSWVDYGYTF.

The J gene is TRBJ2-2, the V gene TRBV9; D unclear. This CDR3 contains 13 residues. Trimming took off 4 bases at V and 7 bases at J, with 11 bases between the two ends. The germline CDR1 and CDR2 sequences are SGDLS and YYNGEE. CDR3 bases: TGTGCCAGCAGCTCCCCTTCGGTCGGGGAGCTGTTTTTT. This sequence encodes CASSSPSVGELFF.

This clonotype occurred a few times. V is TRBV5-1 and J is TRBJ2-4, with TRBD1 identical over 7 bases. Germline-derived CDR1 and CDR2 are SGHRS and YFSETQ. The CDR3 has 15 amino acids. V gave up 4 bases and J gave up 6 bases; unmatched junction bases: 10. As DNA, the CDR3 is TGCGCCAGCAGCGCACAGACAGGGTCCCTAAACATTCAGTACTTC. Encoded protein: CASSAQTGSLNIQYF.

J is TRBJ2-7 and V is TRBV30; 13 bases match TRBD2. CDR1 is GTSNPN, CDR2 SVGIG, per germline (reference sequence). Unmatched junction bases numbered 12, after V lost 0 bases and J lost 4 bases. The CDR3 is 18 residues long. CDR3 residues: CAWSVPFGRTSGSYEQYF. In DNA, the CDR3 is TGTGCCTGGAGTGTTCCCTTTGGTCGGACTAGCGGGAGTTACGAGCAGTACTTC.

DNA of the CDR3: TGTGCCAGCAGCTTGCAGACTAGCGGTACGGTCGGGGAGCTGTTTTTT. Protein sequence: CASSLQTSGTVGELFF. The V gene is TRBV5-6, the J gene TRBJ2-2; 9 bases are shared with TRBD2. Trimming took 1 base from V and 7 from J; bases not matched to a gene: 8. The CDR3 is 16 amino acids. CDR1 SGHDT and CDR2 YYEEEE come from the germline V gene.

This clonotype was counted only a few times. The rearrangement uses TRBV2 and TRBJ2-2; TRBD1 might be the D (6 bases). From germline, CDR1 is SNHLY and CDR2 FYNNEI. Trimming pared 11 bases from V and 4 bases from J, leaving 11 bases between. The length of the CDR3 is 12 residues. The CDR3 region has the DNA TGTGCCGGGGGCAGAGGCACCGGGGAGCTGTTTTTT. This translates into CAGGRGTGELFF.

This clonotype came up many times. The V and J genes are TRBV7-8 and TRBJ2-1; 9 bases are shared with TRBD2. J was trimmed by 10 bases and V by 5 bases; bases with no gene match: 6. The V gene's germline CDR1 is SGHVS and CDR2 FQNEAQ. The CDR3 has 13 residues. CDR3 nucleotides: TGTGCCAGCAGCCCCCAACTAGCGGGCGAGCAGTTCTTC. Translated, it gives CASSPQLAGEQFF.

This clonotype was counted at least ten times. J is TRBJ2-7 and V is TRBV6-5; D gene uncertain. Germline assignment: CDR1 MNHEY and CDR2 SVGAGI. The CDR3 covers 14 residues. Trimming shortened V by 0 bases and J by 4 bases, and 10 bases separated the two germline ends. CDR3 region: CASSYSFRLYEQYF. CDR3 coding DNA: TGTGCCAGCAGTTACTCGTTTCGCCTGTACGAGCAGTACTTC.

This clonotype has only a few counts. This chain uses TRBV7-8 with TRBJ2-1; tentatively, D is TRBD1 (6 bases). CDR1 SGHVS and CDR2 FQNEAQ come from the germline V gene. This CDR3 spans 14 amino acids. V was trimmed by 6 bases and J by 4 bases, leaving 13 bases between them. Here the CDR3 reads CASRGTPGYNEQFF. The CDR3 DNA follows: TGTGCCAGCAGGGGGACACCTGGATACAATGAGCAGTTCTTC. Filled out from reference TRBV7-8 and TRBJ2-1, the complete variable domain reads GAGVSQSPRYKVAKRGQDVALRCDPISGHVSLFWYQQALGQGPEFLTYFQNEAQLDKSGLPSDRFFAERPEGSVSTLKIQRTQQEDSAVYLCASRGTPGYNEQFFGPGTRLTVL.

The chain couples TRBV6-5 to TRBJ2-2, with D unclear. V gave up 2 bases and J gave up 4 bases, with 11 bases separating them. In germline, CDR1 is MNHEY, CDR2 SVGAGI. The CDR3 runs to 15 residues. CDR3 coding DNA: TGTGCCAGCAGTTACGACGGTTATCTCACCGGGGAGCTGTTTTTT. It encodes CASSYDGYLTGELFF.

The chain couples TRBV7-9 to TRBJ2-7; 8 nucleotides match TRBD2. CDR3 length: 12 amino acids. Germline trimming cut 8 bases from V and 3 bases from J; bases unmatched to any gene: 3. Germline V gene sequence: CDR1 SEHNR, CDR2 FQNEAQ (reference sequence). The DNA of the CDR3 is TGTGCCAGCGCTCTAGCGGGCTACGAGCAGTACTTC. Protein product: CASALAGYEQYF.

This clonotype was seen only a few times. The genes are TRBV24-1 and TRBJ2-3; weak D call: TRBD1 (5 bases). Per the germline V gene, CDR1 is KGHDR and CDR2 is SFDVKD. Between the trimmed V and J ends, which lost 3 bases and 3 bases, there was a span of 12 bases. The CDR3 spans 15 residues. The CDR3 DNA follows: TGTGCCACCAGTGATCTCATGACAGAAACAGATACGCAGTATTTT. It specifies CATSDLMTETDTQYF.

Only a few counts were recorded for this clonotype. The CDR3 region is CAISEVLGGYEQYF. The CDR3 region has the DNA TGTGCCATCAGTGAGGTGCTGGGAGGCTACGAGCAGTACTTC. This chain links TRBV10-3 with TRBJ2-7; TRBD2 is a possible D gene (6 bases). CDR1 and CDR2 from the germline V gene are ENHRY and SYGVKD. V was shortened by 2 bases and J by 3 bases, with 11 bases between the two germline ends. The CDR3 is 14 residues long.

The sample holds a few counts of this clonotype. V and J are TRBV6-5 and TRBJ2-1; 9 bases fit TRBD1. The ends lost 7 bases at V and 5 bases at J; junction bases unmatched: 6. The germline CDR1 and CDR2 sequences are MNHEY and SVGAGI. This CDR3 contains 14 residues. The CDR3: CASIWGTGNNEQFF. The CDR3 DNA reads TGTGCCAGCATTTGGGGGACAGGGAACAATGAGCAGTTCTTC.

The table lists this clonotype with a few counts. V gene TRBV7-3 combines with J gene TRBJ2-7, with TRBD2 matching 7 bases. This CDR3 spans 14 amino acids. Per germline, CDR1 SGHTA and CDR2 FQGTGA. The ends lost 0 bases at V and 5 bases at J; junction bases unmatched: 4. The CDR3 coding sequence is TGTGCCAGCAGCTTAACTACCCGGGAGGACGAGCAGTACTTC. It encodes CASSLTTREDEQYF.

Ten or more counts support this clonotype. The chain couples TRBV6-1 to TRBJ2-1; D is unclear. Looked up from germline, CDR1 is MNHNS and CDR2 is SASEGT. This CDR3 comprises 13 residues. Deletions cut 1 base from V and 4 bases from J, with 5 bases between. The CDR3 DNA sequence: TGTGCCAGCAGTGAAGACAGTTACAATGAGCAGTTCTTC. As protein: CASSEDSYNEQFF.

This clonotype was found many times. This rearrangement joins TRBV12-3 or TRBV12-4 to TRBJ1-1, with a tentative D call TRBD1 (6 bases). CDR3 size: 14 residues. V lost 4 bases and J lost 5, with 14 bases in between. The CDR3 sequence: CASSSAWGATEAFF. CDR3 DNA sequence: TGTGCCAGCAGTTCCGCCTGGGGGGCGACTGAAGCTTTCTTT.

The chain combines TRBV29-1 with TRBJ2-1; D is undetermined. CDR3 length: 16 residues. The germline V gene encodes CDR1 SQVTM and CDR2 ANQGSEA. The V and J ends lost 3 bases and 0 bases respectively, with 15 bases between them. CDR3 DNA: TGCAGCGTTGAGGGTAGCCTTGGCCACTCCTACAATGAGCAGTTCTTC. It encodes CSVEGSLGHSYNEQFF.

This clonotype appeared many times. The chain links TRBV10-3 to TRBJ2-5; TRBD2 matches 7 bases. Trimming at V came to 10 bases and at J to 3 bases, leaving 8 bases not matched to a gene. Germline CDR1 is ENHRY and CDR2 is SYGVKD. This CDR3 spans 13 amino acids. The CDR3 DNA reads TGTGCCAGCGCTAAAGGGAGGGAAGAGACCCAGTACTTC. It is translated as CASAKGREETQYF.

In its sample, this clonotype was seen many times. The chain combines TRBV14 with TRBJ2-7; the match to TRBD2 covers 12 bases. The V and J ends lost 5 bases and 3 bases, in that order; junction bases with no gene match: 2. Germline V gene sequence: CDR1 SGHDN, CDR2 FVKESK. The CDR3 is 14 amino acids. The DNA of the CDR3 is TGTGCCAGCAGCTGGACTAGCGGGGTCTACGAGCAGTACTTC. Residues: CASSWTSGVYEQYF.